The 2 T cell receptor beta chains listed next were all sequenced from one sample in a study of T cells in Graves' hyperthyroidism and ophthalmopathy. RNA transcripts were the template for amplifying TCR beta CDR3 regions. When the TCR CDR3 underwent first-round RT-PCR, the HTBI primer set was used. TCRdb analysed the multiplex PCR reads with MiXCR anew, one entry per CDR3 protein. Found here are 500,000 to 750,000 distinct CDR3 sequences, about a sixth of them singletons; the top ten hold roughly 6.6%. Sequenced material: blood. All receptors derive from a woman aged 30 to 39 with Graves' hyperthyroidism.

The rearrangement joins TRBV2 to TRBJ1-5; D may be TRBD1 (6 bases). Trimming left V 7 bases short and J 0 bases short, with 10 bases between. The CDR3 consists of 14 residues. Germline V CDR1 and CDR2: SNHLY, FYNNEI. The CDR3 reads CASTQGSSNQPQHF. In DNA, the CDR3 is TGTGCCAGCACCCAGGGGAGTAGCAATCAGCCCCAGCATTTT. The complete variable domain, with remaining parts taken from reference TRBV2 and TRBJ1-5, reads EPEVTQTPSHQVTQMGQEVILRCVPISNHLYFYWYRQILGQKVEFLVSFYNNEISEKSEIFDDQFSVERPDGSNFTLKIRSTKLEDSAMYFCASTQGSSNQPQHFGDGTRLSIL.

In this sample, this clonotype turned up many times. V gene TRBV7-8 combines with J gene TRBJ2-3; 14 bases agree with TRBD2. There are 17 residues in the CDR3. The V gene end was trimmed by 4 bases and the J gene end by 1 base; junction bases not matched to a gene: 4. Germline values: CDR1 SGHVS, CDR2 FQNEAQ. This CDR3 is CASSWPGLAGGTDTQYF. The CDR3 bases are TGTGCCAGCAGCTGGCCGGGACTAGCGGGAGGCACAGATACGCAGTATTTT.